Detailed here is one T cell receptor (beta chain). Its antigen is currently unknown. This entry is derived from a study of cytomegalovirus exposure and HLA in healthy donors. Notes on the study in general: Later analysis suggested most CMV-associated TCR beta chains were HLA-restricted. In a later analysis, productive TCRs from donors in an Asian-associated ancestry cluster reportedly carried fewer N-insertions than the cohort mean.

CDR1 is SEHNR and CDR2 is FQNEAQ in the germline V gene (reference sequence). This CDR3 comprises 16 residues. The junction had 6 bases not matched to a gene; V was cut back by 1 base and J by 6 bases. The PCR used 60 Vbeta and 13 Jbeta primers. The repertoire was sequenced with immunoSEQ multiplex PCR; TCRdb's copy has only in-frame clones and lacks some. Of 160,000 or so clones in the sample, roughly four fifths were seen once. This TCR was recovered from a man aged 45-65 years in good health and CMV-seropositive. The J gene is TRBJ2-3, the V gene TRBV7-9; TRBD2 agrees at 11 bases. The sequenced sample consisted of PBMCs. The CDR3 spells CASSLGLAGLEDTQYF. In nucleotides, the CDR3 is TGTGCCAGCAGCTTAGGACTAGCGGGACTGGAGGATACGCAGTATTTT.